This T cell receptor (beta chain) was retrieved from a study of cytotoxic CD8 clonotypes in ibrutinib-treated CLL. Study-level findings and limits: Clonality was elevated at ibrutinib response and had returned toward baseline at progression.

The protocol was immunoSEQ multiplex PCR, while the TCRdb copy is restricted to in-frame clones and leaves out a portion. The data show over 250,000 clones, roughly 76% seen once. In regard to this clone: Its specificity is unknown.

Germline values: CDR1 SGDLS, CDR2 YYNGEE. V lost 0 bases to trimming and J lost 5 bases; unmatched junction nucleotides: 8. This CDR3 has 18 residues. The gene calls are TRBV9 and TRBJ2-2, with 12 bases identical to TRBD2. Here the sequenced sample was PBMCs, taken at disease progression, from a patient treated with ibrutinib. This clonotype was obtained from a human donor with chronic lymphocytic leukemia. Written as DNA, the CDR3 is TGTGCCAGCAGCGTAGGGGGACTAGCGGGCGCCACGACCGGGGAGCTGTTTTTT. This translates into CASSVGGLAGATTGELFF.